This TCR beta chain stems from a study of STAT3 mutations in large granular lymphocyte leukemia. The wider study: Canonical activating STAT3 mutations were detected in roughly half of the longitudinally sequenced T-LGLL patients. Regarding the study as a whole: Every T-cell large granular lymphocyte leukemia patient had at least one immunodominant TCR beta clonotype. Some patients had dominant TCR clones larger than their STAT3 mutant burden.

Generated by immunoSEQ multiplex PCR, the TCRdb table keeps only in-frame clones and is missing some. The sample records some 7,200 clones, roughly four fifths being singletons. As regards this clone: What it binds is unknown.

Germline V CDR1 and CDR2: MNHEY, SVGAGI. The length of the CDR3 is 15 residues. The V gene lost 4 bases and the J gene lost 3 bases, with 16 bases spanning the gap. The TCR comes from a woman in her thirties or forties with T-cell large granular lymphocyte leukemia. Some clones in this sample may be carry-over from other donors' samples. The genes are TRBV6-5 and TRBJ2-7, with D tentatively TRBD1 (6 bases). Sequencing was done on a sample of peripheral blood mononuclear cells. The CDR3 nucleotides read TGTGCCAGCAGTTCACCCCGGACAGAGAGCTACGAGCAGTACTTC. Translation: CASSSPRTESYEQYF.